Listed here are 8 T cell receptor beta chains from one sample, sequenced in a study of T cell responses to AZD1222 COVID-19 vaccine. Here immunoSEQ multiplex PCR was the method, and the copy in TCRdb shows in-frame clones only, minus some. Here the sample spans 130,000 to 150,000 clones, roughly 90% being singletons. Sequenced material: peripheral blood, taken 28 days after the second dose of the MenACWY control vaccine. The receptors originated from an adult who received the MenACWY meningococcal vaccine as a control.

This clone occurred a few times. V usage is TRBV9 and J usage is TRBJ2-3, with D unresolved. The CDR3 sequence is 16 residues long. V gave up 0 bases and J gave up 3 bases, with 14 bases separating them. Germline CDR1 SGDLS, CDR2 YYNGEE. As DNA, the CDR3 is TGTGCCAGCAGCGTAGAACCCAATCTATCTACAGATACGCAGTATTTT. Translation gives CASSVEPNLSTDTQYF.

The CDR3 reads CASSPPIRQENINSNQPQHF. In DNA, the CDR3 is TGTGCCAGCTCACCACCTATCCGGCAGGAGAATATAAATAGCAATCAGCCCCAGCATTTT. This rearrangement joins TRBV18 to TRBJ1-5; D is uncertain. Germline V gene lookup returns CDR1 KGHSH and CDR2 LQKENI. There are 20 residues in the CDR3. The ends were cut back, 0 bases at V and 0 bases at J, with 21 bases in the middle.

The chain combines TRBV6-5 with TRBJ1-2; D not certain. The germline V gene has CDR1 MNHEY and CDR2 SVGAGI. The CDR3 is made up of 15 amino acids. V was clipped by 7 bases and J by 6 bases, with 21 bases between them. CDR3 coding DNA: TGTGCCAGCAAAAACCTACTGGGATTGTCCCATGGCTACACCTTC. This codes for CASKNLLGLSHGYTF.

The CDR3 sequence is CAISALQGSDQPQHF. Written as DNA, the CDR3 is TGTGCCATCAGTGCCCTACAGGGTTCAGATCAGCCCCAGCATTTT. The V call is TRBV10-3, the J call TRBJ1-5, with a possible D match to TRBD1 (6 bases). In germline, CDR1 is ENHRY, CDR2 SYGVKD. The ends were cut back, 4 bases at V and 5 bases at J, with 15 bases in the middle. The CDR3 runs to 15 residues.

The V call is TRBV9, the J call TRBJ2-1; 14 bases match TRBD2. Germline trimming cut 3 bases from V and 6 bases from J; bases unmatched to any gene: 2. CDR3 length equals 15 residues. Germline V gene data show CDR1 as SGDLS and CDR2 as YYNGEE. In DNA form, the CDR3 reads TGTGCCAGCAGCGCGACTAGCGGGGGGGTCAATGAGCAGTTCTTC. It codes for CASSATSGGVNEQFF.

This chain links TRBV5-1 with TRBJ1-5, with 7 positions matching TRBD1. J was trimmed by 4 bases and V by 0 bases; bases with no gene match: 7. The germline V gene has CDR1 SGHRS and CDR2 YFSETQ. This CDR3 has 16 residues. The CDR3 DNA follows: TGCGCCAGCAGCTTGGGTCAGGGGGTCTTAAATCAGCCCCAGCATTTT. Translated: CASSLGQGVLNQPQHF.

Worth noting for this clone: The identical CDR3 is also encoded by other nucleotide sequences in the sample. The chain carries TRBV19 and TRBJ1-1; D not certain. Germline-derived CDR1 and CDR2 are LNHDA and SQIVND (reference sequence). Trimming stripped 2 bases from V and 4 bases from J, with 8 bases between. CDR3 length equals 13 residues. CDR3 DNA sequence: TGTGCCAGTAGTATATGGGAGGCCACTGAAGCTTTCTTT. It yields the protein CASSIWEATEAFF.

This chain links TRBV27 with TRBJ2-7; 8 positions match TRBD1. The CDR3 covers 16 residues. J gave up 0 bases and V 5 bases, and 9 bases lay outside the gene matches. Germline V gives CDR1 MNHEY, CDR2 SMNVEV (reference sequence). The CDR3 is CASSLGTGSHSYEQYF. The DNA of the CDR3 is TGTGCCAGCAGTCTCGGGACAGGTTCCCACTCCTACGAGCAGTACTTC.